This passage covers 17 T cell receptor beta chains from one sample sequenced in a study of early T cells in non-severe SARS-CoV-2 infection. TCRdb re-analysed the 5' RACE reads in MiXCR, keeping a single row per CDR3 protein. The sample has more than 95,000 distinct CDR3 sequences, approximately 10% seen once. The material was whole blood, obtained at baseline. These receptors all come from an adult who was a healthcare worker with PCR-confirmed SARS-CoV-2 infection or an uninfected control (not recorded which).

This clonotype was seen at least ten times. The chain links TRBV20-1 to TRBJ2-3, with TRBD1 as a possible D gene (5 bases). In germline, CDR1 is DFQATT, CDR2 SNEGSKA (reference sequence). CDR3 length: 12 residues. Trimming removed 4 bases from V and 8 bases from J, with 13 bases in between. CDR3 sequence reads: CSATSKGLTQYF. As DNA, the CDR3 is TGCAGTGCTACCTCCAAGGGGCTTACGCAGTATTTT.

This clonotype was found many times. V and J are TRBV27 and TRBJ2-1; TRBD1 is a possible D gene (5 bases). CDR1 and CDR2 (germline): MNHEY, SMNVEV (reference sequence). V was trimmed by 6 bases and J by 1 base, leaving 10 bases between them. The CDR3 covers 14 residues. The CDR3 loop is CASREDNSYNEQFF. CDR3 DNA: TGTGCCAGCAGAGAGGACAATTCCTACAATGAGCAGTTCTTC.

This clonotype occurred many times. The chain joins TRBV11-2 to TRBJ1-1; TRBD1 is a possible D gene (6 bases). V lost 1 base and J lost 5, with 11 bases in between. The CDR3 sequence is 14 residues long. Germline V lookup: CDR1 SGHAT, CDR2 FQNNGV. Written as DNA, the CDR3 is TGTGCCAGCAGCTTAGGCGGGGGGGCGACTGAAGCTTTCTTT. This gives the protein CASSLGGGATEAFF. Full variable domain (remainder filled in from reference TRBV11-2 and TRBJ1-1): EAGVAQSPRYKIIEKRQSVAFWCNPISGHATLYWYQQILGQGPKLLIQFQNNGVVDDSQLPKDRFSAERLKGVDSTLKIQPAKLEDSAVYLCASSLGGGATEAFFGQGTRLTVV.

This clonotype appeared a few times. The chain is built from TRBV7-9 and TRBJ2-3; D remains unclear. Germline CDR1 and CDR2: SEHNR and FQNEAQ (reference sequence). Deletions cut 6 bases from V and 0 bases from J, with 7 bases between. The CDR3 covers 13 residues. DNA of the CDR3: TGTGCCAGCAGTAGACTGAGCACAGATACGCAGTATTTT. This translates into CASSRLSTDTQYF.

This clonotype was recorded at least ten times. The chain's CDR3 is CASSESSGYQETQYF. For the CDR3, the DNA is TGCGCCAGCAGTGAGTCATCTGGGTACCAAGAGACCCAGTACTTC. This chain uses TRBV10-1 with TRBJ2-5; no reliable D call. CDR3 length: 15 amino acids. Germline V lookup: CDR1 WNHNN, CDR2 SYGVQD (reference sequence). V lost 0 bases and J 0 bases, leaving 8 bases between the germline ends.

This clonotype has ten or more counts. The chain combines TRBV7-2 with TRBJ2-3, with 14 bases aligning to TRBD2. Germline CDR1 and CDR2: SGHTA and FQGNSA. Trimming cost V 5 bases and J 4 bases; bases outside gene matches: 2. The CDR3 runs 15 residues. Written as DNA, the CDR3 is TGTGCCAGCAGCCCGGGACTAGCGGGAGCAGATACGCAGTATTTT. It translates to CASSPGLAGADTQYF. Together with reference TRBV7-2 and TRBJ2-3, the CDR3 gives the full variable domain: GAGVSQSPSNKVTEKGKDVELRCDPISGHTALYWYRQSLGQGLEFLIYFQGNSAPDKSGLPSDRFSAERTGGSVSTLTIQRTQQEDSAVYLCASSPGLAGADTQYFGPGTRLTVL.

This chain connects TRBV5-8 to TRBJ1-2; D unresolved. There are 13 residues in the CDR3. The germline CDR1 and CDR2 sequences are SGHTS and YDEGEE. Trimming removed 2 bases at V and 8 bases at J, with 13 bases between. For the CDR3, the DNA is TGTGCCAGCAGCTTCGACCCACCTAAAGGCTACACCTTC. As protein: CASSFDPPKGYTF.

This clonotype appeared many times. The chain uses TRBV28 and TRBJ1-1, with TRBD1 matching over 9 bases. Losses at the gene ends were 6 bases for V and 6 bases for J; bases not matched to a gene: 11. CDR3 size: 15 residues. Germline CDR1 reads MDHEN; CDR2 reads SYDVKM. The CDR3 DNA reads TGTGCCAGCAGCTTTTCGACAGGGGGTAGGGCTGAAGCTTTCTTT. Its translation: CASSFSTGGRAEAFF.

This clonotype has more than one count but fewer than ten. V usage is TRBV9 and J usage is TRBJ2-3, with TRBD2 matching 8 bases. After removal of 3 bases from V and 4 bases from J, the junction contained 7 bases not matched to a gene. The CDR3 totals 15 residues. Germline CDR1 SGDLS, CDR2 YYNGEE. The CDR3, as DNA: TGTGCCAGCAGCGGGGGACTAGGCGTGTCAGATACGCAGTATTTT. Encoded protein: CASSGGLGVSDTQYF.

This clonotype came up a few times. V gene TRBV4-1 combines with J gene TRBJ2-3; 10 bases align to TRBD2. This CDR3 spans 16 amino acids. V was clipped by 4 bases and J by 2 bases; unmatched bases: 6. The germline V gene encodes CDR1 MGHRA and CDR2 YSYEKL. The CDR3 reads CASSRGTSALTDTQYF. The DNA of the CDR3 is TGCGCCAGCAGCCGGGGGACTAGCGCCCTCACAGATACGCAGTATTTT.

This clonotype has more than one count but fewer than ten. This chain joins TRBV4-3 and TRBJ2-1, with 8 bases aligning to TRBD2. The V segment lost 0 bases and the J segment 7 bases; nucleotides outside the gene matches: 5. The germline V gene has CDR1 LGHNA and CDR2 YSLEER. This CDR3 comprises 15 residues. Here the CDR3 reads CASSQELAVGNEQFF. DNA for the CDR3: TGCGCCAGCAGCCAAGAACTAGCGGTTGGGAATGAGCAGTTCTTC.

This clonotype was picked up many times. The chain is built from TRBV7-6 and TRBJ2-3; possibly TRBD2 for D (7 bases). The ends were cut back, 3 bases at V and 2 bases at J, with 12 bases in the middle. Germline values: CDR1 SGHVS, CDR2 FNYEAQ. The CDR3 extends over 15 amino acids. CDR3 residues: CASSLLGGATDTQYF. The DNA of the CDR3 is TGTGCCAGCAGCTTGTTGGGGGGGGCCACAGATACGCAGTATTTT.

This clonotype was seen many times. The chain couples TRBV10-3 to TRBJ2-4; a weak D match, TRBD2 (6 bases). The CDR3 is made up of 16 amino acids. V was shortened by 0 bases and J by 6 bases, with 15 bases between the two germline ends. CDR1 is ENHRY, CDR2 SYGVKD, per germline. The DNA for the CDR3 is TGTGCCATCAGTGAGTCGGTGTCAGGGAGGAGAAACATTCAGTACTTC. Translating it yields CAISESVSGRRNIQYF.

This clonotype showed up just a few times. The chain couples TRBV7-9 to TRBJ2-7; 12 nucleotides line up with TRBD1. Germline assignment: CDR1 SEHNR and CDR2 FQNEAQ (reference sequence). Trimming cost V 5 bases and J 6 bases; bases outside gene matches: 5. This CDR3 has 14 amino acids. The CDR3 DNA sequence: TGTGCCAGCAGCCTGGGACAGGGGGCTGGCGAGCAGTACTTC. It encodes CASSLGQGAGEQYF. The full variable domain, its missing parts supplied by reference TRBV7-9 and TRBJ2-7, is DTGVSQNPRHKITKRGQNVTFRCDPISEHNRLYWYRQTLGQGPEFLTYFQNEAQLEKSRLLSDRFSAERPKGSFSTLEIQRTEQGDSAMYLCASSLGQGAGEQYFGPGTRLTVT.

The chain carries TRBV6-5 and TRBJ2-7; no firm D call. Trimming took off 0 bases at V and 3 bases at J, with 12 bases between the two ends. Per the germline V gene, CDR1 is MNHEY and CDR2 is SVGAGI. The CDR3 is made up of 15 amino acids. CDR3 coding DNA: TGTGCCAGCAGTTACTCGATCCGTTCTAGCTACGAGCAGTACTTC. It specifies CASSYSIRSSYEQYF.

This clonotype was recorded at least ten times. J is TRBJ2-2 and V is TRBV27; the match to TRBD2 covers 9 bases. CDR1 is MNHEY and CDR2 is SMNVEV in the germline V gene (reference sequence). The CDR3 has 14 amino acids. Unmatched junction bases numbered 5, after V lost 6 bases and J lost 6 bases. The chain's CDR3 is CASRGLALSGELFF. CDR3 bases: TGTGCCAGCAGAGGACTAGCGTTATCCGGGGAGCTGTTTTTT.

This clonotype was observed a few times. This chain uses TRBV3-1 with TRBJ2-1; D remains ambiguous. The CDR3 is 13 residues long. V was pared by 1 base and J by 10 bases, with 11 bases between. The germline V gene encodes CDR1 LGHDT and CDR2 YNNKEL (reference sequence). The CDR3 sequence: CASSQAIFGEQFF. CDR3 DNA sequence: TGTGCCAGCAGCCAAGCAATCTTTGGCGAGCAGTTCTTC.